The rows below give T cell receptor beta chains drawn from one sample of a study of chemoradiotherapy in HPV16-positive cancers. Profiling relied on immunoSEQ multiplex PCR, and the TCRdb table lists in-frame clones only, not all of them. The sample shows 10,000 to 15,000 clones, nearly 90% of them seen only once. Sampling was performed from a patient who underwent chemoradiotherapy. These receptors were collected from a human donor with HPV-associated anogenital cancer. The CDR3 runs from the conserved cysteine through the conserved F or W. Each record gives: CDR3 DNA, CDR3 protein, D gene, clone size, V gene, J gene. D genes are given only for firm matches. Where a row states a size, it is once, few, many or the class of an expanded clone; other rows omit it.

CDR3nt: TGTGCCAGCAGGGCGGGACAGGGCCGTGGCTACACCTTC; CDR3aa: CASRAGQGRGYTF; d_gene: TRBD1; abundance: once; v_gene: TRBV2; j_gene: TRBJ1-2
CDR3nt: TGTGCCAGCAGCTTAGTAGGACTAGGAATTGGTGAGCAGTACTTC; CDR3aa: CASSLVGLGIGEQYF; d_gene: TRBD2; abundance: -; v_gene: TRBV7-8; j_gene: TRBJ2-7
CDR3nt: TGTGCCAGCAGTTTACGAGGGGACTATGGCTACACCTTC; CDR3aa: CASSLRGDYGYTF; d_gene: -; abundance: -; v_gene: TRBV27; j_gene: TRBJ1-2
CDR3nt: TGTGCCAGCAGCTTACTGGCGCCAGGTCTCCCGGGGCAGTTCTTC; CDR3aa: CASSLLAPGLPGQFF; d_gene: -; abundance: -; v_gene: TRBV11-3; j_gene: TRBJ2-1
CDR3nt: TGTGCCAAAGCCCAAGATACGCAGTATTTT; CDR3aa: CAKAQDTQYF; d_gene: -; abundance: -; v_gene: TRBV2; j_gene: TRBJ2-3
CDR3nt: TGTGCCAGTAGTAATCCCTCTAGCGGGAGCGGCGGAGCCCAGTACTTC; CDR3aa: CASSNPSSGSGGAQYF; d_gene: TRBD2; abundance: -; v_gene: TRBV19; j_gene: TRBJ2-5
CDR3nt: TGTGCCAGCAGCCGGACTAGCGGGAGTGGTGAGACCCAGTACTTC; CDR3aa: CASSRTSGSGETQYF; d_gene: TRBD2; abundance: -; v_gene: TRBV7-2; j_gene: TRBJ2-5
CDR3nt: TGTGCCAGCAGTGAAGGGCAGCTCCGGGACACCATATATTTT; CDR3aa: CASSEGQLRDTIYF; d_gene: -; abundance: -; v_gene: TRBV2; j_gene: TRBJ1-3
CDR3nt: TGTGCCAGCAGCTGGACAGGGCGATACTACAATGAGCAGTTCTTC; CDR3aa: CASSWTGRYYNEQFF; d_gene: TRBD1; abundance: -; v_gene: TRBV7-9; j_gene: TRBJ2-1
CDR3nt: TGTGCCAGCAGCTCGACGTCCCGGTACGAGCAGTACTTC; CDR3aa: CASSSTSRYEQYF; d_gene: -; abundance: -; v_gene: TRBV11-3; j_gene: TRBJ2-7
CDR3nt: TGTGCCAGCAGCTTAGCGGAGGGCAGGGTCCTTAACTACGAGCAGTACTTC; CDR3aa: CASSLAEGRVLNYEQYF; d_gene: -; abundance: -; v_gene: TRBV11-2; j_gene: TRBJ2-7
CDR3nt: TGTGCCAGTAGTGCAGGCTCTGGAAACACCATATATTTT; CDR3aa: CASSAGSGNTIYF; d_gene: -; abundance: -; v_gene: TRBV19; j_gene: TRBJ1-3
CDR3nt: TGTGCCAGCAGCTTAGAAGTGCGGCCCACAGATACGCAGTATTTT; CDR3aa: CASSLEVRPTDTQYF; d_gene: -; abundance: -; v_gene: TRBV11-2; j_gene: TRBJ2-3
CDR3nt: TGTGCCAGTAGTCGGCAGGAGAGCTCCTACGAGCAGTACTTC; CDR3aa: CASSRQESSYEQYF; d_gene: -; abundance: -; v_gene: TRBV19; j_gene: TRBJ2-7
CDR3nt: TGTGCCAGCAGCCTAACGGACGGAAATGAGCAGTTCTTC; CDR3aa: CASSLTDGNEQFF; d_gene: -; abundance: -; v_gene: TRBV11-2; j_gene: TRBJ2-1